This T cell receptor (beta chain) was recorded in a study of beta chain features in type 1 diabetes. General study findings and limits: Small HLA sub-analyses could not settle whether HLA shapes TCRB rearrangement. Within each of all four CD4+ subsets, Type 1 diabetes patients had TCRB CDR3s that were moderately but significantly shorter.

Reverse transcription of all isolated RNA meant that expressed TCRB transcripts were sequenced. The method was immunoSEQ multiplex PCR; TCRdb's version includes in-frame clones alone and lacks a portion of them. Here the sample spans around 690,000 clones, 9.5% to 15% being singletons. Germline assignment: CDR1 SNHLY and CDR2 FYNNEI. Trimming stripped 1 base from V and 4 bases from J, with 13 bases between. The CDR3 contains 15 residues. For this clone: Its matching antigen is unknown.

The chain recombines TRBV2 with TRBJ1-2; weak D call: TRBD1 (6 bases). The sequence came from a man younger than 45 with type 1 diabetes. Sequenced input: naive CD4+ T cells from blood. This CDR3 is CASSEGQGLVYGYTF. CDR3 nucleotides: TGTGCCAGCAGTGAAGGGCAGGGGTTAGTCTATGGCTACACCTTC.